This T cell receptor (beta chain) comes out of a study of CD8 T cells in Susac syndrome. The multiple sclerosis control cohort comprised treatment-naive individuals presenting with stable or active relapsing-remitting disease. The RNA input was about 0.5 to 1 ug, and it was reverse transcribed with random hexamers. By means of immunoSEQ multiplex PCR, TCR beta CDR3 spanning 54 Vbeta and 13 Jbeta underwent amplification. Each CDR3 protein gets one entry after TCRdb re-called the immunoSEQ multiplex PCR reads with MiXCR. The sample lists some 130,000 distinct CDR3 sequences; roughly 94% were seen once. This CDR3 is 13 amino acids long. With 5 bases clipped from V and 4 bases from J, the junction kept 4 bases outside the gene matches. Looked up from germline, CDR1 is SGHTA and CDR2 is FQGTGA.

This receptor was obtained from a human donor with multiple sclerosis. This chain uses TRBV7-3 with TRBJ2-5; 7 bases map to TRBD2. The sequencing sample was made of CD4+ T cells from PBMCs. In DNA form, the CDR3 reads TGTGCCAGCAGCCCACGGGGGGTAGAGACCCAGTACTTC. Translation gives CASSPRGVETQYF.